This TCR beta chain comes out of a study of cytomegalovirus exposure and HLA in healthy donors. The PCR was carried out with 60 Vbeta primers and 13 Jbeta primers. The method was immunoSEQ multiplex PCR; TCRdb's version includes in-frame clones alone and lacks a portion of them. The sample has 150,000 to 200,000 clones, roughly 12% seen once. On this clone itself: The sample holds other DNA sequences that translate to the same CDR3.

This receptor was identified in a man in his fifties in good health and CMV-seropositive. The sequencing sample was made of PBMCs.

The CDR3 loop reads CSVAPGETQYF. CDR3 DNA sequence: TGCAGCGTTGCGCCAGGGGAGACCCAGTACTTC. The chain combines TRBV29-1 with TRBJ2-5, with a weak D call TRBD1 (5 bases). This CDR3 has 11 residues. Trimming removed 4 bases from V and 5 bases from J, with 8 bases in between. In germline, CDR1 is SQVTM, CDR2 ANQGSEA.